The entry below describes one T cell receptor beta chain. These data are taken from a study of T-cell reconstitution after alpha-beta-depleted transplantation in children. Molecular barcoding with unique molecular identifiers was used for the TCRbeta library. TCRdb re-called the PCR reads through MiXCR, storing one row per CDR3 protein. The sample carries 400,000 to 500,000 distinct CDR3 sequences, roughly 10% recorded once. V lost 3 bases, J lost 13 bases, and 16 bases lay in between. Germline CDR1 is SGHRS and CDR2 is YFSETQ. The CDR3 is 13 amino acids. Here the sequenced sample was PBMCs from the stem cell graft donor, taken from the stem cell graft. This receptor was taken from a human donor who donated a stem cell graft to a child with acute myeloid leukemia. The chain uses TRBV5-1 and TRBJ2-2; D perhaps matches TRBD1 (6 bases). The CDR3 DNA reads as TGCGCCAGCAGCTCTTACAGGGACGTGGGGCTGTTTTTT. It specifies CASSSYRDVGLFF.